This T cell receptor (beta chain) appears in the sequencing data of a study of T cell responses to AZD1222 COVID-19 vaccine. CDR3 length: 14 residues. V dropped 7 bases and J dropped 1; count of bases not matched to a gene: 7. In germline, CDR1 is SGHRS, CDR2 YFSETQ. Produced via immunoSEQ multiplex PCR; TCRdb's table is partial and in-frame only. The sample includes more than 150,000 clones, around 92% of them seen just once. The sample in question was peripheral blood, obtained on day 0 of AZD1222 vaccination. This clonotype was sampled from an adult in good health. The rearrangement links TRBV5-1 to TRBJ1-1; 7 bases match TRBD1. The CDR3 is CASRLTGRNTEAFF. Written as DNA, the CDR3 is TGCGCCAGCCGCCTGACAGGGAGGAACACTGAAGCTTTCTTT. The full variable domain, rest sourced from reference TRBV5-1 and TRBJ1-1, is KAGVTQTPRYLIKTRGQQVTLSCSPISGHRSVSWYQQTPGQGLQFLFEYFSETQRNKGNFPGRFSGRQFSNSRSEMNVSTLELGDSALYLCASRLTGRNTEAFFGQGTRLTVV.